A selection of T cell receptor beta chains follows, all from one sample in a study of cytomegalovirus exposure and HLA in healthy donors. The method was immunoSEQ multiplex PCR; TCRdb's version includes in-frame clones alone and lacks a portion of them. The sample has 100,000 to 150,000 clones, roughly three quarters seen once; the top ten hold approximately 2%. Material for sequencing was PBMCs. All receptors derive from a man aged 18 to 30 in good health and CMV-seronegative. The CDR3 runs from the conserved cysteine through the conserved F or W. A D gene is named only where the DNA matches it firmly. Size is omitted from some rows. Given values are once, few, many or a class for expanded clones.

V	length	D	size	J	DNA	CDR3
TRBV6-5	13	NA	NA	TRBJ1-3	TGTGCCAGCACCGCACTCTCTGGAAACACCATATATTTT	CASTALSGNTIYF
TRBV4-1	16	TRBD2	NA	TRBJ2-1	TGCGCCAGCAGCCAAGTGACCGGGACTAGCCTTGGTTACGAGTTCTTC	CASSQVTGTSLGYEFF
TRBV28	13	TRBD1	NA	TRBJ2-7	TGTGCCAGCAGGGGACAGTTCTCCTACGAGCAGTACTTC	CASRGQFSYEQYF
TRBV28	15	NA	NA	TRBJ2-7	TGTGCCAGCAGTTTTGTAACAAGGGGTCGGTACGAGCAGTACTTC	CASSFVTRGRYEQYF
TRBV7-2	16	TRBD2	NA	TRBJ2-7	TGTGCCAGCAGCTTAGGGGGGACTATGTCTTCGTCCGAGCAGTACTTC	CASSLGGTMSSSEQYF
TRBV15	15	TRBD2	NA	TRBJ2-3	TGTGCCACCAGCTTGGCGGGAGTGTACACAGATACGCAGTATTTT	CATSLAGVYTDTQYF
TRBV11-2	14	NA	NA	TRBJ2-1	TGTGCCAGCAGCCCCAGGACGGGGTACAATGAGCAGTTCTTC	CASSPRTGYNEQFF
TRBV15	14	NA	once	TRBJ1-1	TGTGCCACCAGCAGAGATCACGGGGTCACTGAAGCTTTCTTT	CATSRDHGVTEAFF
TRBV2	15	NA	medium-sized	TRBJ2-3	TGTGCCAGCAGTGAACACCGGGGTAGCACAGATACGCAGTATTTT	CASSEHRGSTDTQYF
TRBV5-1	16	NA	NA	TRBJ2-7	TGCGCCAGCAGCCAAGGGGGGGCTAGCGCCTCCTACGAGCAGTACTTC	CASSQGGASASYEQYF
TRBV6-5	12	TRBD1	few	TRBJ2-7	TGTGCCAGCAGGGGGACAGTCGACGAGCAGTACTTC	CASRGTVDEQYF
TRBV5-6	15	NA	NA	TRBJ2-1	TGTGCCAGCAGCTTGGCCGACAGGGAGGTCGATGAGCAGTTCTTC	CASSLADREVDEQFF
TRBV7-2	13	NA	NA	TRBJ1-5	TGTGCCAGCAGCTTTATCCGGAATCAGCCCCAGCATTTT	CASSFIRNQPQHF
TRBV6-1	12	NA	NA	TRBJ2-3	TGTGCCAGCAGGGTCAGAACAGATACGCAGTATTTT	CASRVRTDTQYF
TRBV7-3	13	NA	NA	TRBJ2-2	TGTGCCAGCAGCTTACTTAACACCGGGGAGCTGTTTTTT	CASSLLNTGELFF
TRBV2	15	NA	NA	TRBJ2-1	TGTGCCAGCAGTGGACACCAGAGCTCCTACAATGAGCAGTTCTTC	CASSGHQSSYNEQFF
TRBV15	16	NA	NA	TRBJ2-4	TGTGCCACCAGCGGAGATACGGTACTAGCCAAAAACATTCAGTACTTC	CATSGDTVLAKNIQYF
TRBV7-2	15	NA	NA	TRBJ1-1	TGTGCCAGCAGCTTAAGGGCGGGGGGACCCACTGAAGCTTTCTTT	CASSLRAGGPTEAFF
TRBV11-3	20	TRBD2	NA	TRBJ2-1	TGTGCCAGCAGCCCTACATTGAGTTTATATGGTAGCGGGCGACCGGGGGAGCAGTTCTTC	CASSPTLSLYGSGRPGEQFF
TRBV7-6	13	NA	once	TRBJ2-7	TGTGCCAGCACCCTCTCCGGGAGCTACGAGCAGTACTTC	CASTLSGSYEQYF
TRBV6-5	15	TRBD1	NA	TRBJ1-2	TGTGCCAGCAGTGCACAGGGGGACCTTAACTATGGCTACACCTTC	CASSAQGDLNYGYTF
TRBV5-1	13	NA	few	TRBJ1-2	TGCGCCAGCAGCCCACAGGGCAACTATGGCTACACCTTC	CASSPQGNYGYTF
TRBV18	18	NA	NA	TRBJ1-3	TGTGCCAGCTCGTACGATTCCGGGACATGGAATAGCGGAAACACCATATATTTT	CASSYDSGTWNSGNTIYF
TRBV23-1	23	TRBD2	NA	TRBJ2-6	TGCGCCAGCACTCCTCAGCCTATGGCTAGCGGGCCCCTTAGTGTTACCGGGGCCAACGTCCTGACTTTC	CASTPQPMASGPLSVTGANVLTF
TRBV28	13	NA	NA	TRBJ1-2	TGTGCCAGCAACGGGGGTTTACACTATGGCTACACCTTC	CASNGGLHYGYTF